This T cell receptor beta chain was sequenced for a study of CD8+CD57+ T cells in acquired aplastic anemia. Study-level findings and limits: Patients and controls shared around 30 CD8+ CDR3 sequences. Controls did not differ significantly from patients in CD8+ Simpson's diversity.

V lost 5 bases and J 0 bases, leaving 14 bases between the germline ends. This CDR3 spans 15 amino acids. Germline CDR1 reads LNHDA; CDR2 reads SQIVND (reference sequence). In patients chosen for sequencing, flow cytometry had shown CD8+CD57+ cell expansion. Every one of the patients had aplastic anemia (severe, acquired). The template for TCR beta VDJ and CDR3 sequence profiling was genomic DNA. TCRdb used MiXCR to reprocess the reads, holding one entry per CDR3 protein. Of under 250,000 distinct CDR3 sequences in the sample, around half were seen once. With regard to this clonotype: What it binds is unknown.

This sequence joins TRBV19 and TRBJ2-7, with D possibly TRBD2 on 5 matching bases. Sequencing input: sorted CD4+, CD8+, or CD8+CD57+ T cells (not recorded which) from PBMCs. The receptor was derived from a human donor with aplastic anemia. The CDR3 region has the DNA TGTGCCAGTAGTCCCCGCAGTGGAGGCTCCTACGAGCAGTACTTC. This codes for CASSPRSGGSYEQYF.